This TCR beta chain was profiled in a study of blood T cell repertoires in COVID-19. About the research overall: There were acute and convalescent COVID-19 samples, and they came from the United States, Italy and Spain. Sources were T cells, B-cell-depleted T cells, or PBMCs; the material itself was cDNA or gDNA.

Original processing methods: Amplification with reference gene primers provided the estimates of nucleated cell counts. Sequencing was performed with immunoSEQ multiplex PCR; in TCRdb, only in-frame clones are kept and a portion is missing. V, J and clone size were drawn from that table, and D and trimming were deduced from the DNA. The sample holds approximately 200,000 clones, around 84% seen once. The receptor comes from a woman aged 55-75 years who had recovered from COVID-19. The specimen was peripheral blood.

The CDR3 is CASRGTSGQETQYF. The CDR3 DNA is TGTGCCAGCAGGGGGACTAGCGGCCAAGAGACCCAGTACTTC. The rearrangement uses TRBV11-2 and TRBJ2-5, with TRBD2 identical over 11 bases. The V and J ends lost 6 bases and 1 base, in that order; junction bases with no gene match: 1. The V gene's germline CDR1 is SGHAT and CDR2 FQNNGV. The CDR3 is 14 amino acids. The whole variable domain, remainder taken from reference TRBV11-2 and TRBJ2-5, is EAGVAQSPRYKIIEKRQSVAFWCNPISGHATLYWYQQILGQGPKLLIQFQNNGVVDDSQLPKDRFSAERLKGVDSTLKIQPAKLEDSAVYLCASRGTSGQETQYFGPGTRLLVL.